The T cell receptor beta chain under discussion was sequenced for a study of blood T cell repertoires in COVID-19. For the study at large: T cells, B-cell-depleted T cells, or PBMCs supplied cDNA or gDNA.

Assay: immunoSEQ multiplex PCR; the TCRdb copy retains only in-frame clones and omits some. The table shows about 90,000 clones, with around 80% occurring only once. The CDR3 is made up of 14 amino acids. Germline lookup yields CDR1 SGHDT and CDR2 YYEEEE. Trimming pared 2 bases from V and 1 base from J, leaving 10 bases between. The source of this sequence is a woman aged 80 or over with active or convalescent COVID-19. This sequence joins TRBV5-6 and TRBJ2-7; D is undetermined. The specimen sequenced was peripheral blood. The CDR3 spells CASSFGPGSYEQYF. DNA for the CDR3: TGTGCCAGCAGCTTCGGCCCCGGGTCCTACGAGCAGTACTTC.